Following are 9 T cell receptor beta chains from one sample sequenced in a study of breast tumors, draining lymph nodes, adjacent tissues. Breast cancer patients provided tissue from their axillary draining lymph nodes. Via MiXCR, TCRdb re-called the multiplex PCR reads, giving one row per CDR3 protein. Found here are approximately 210,000 distinct CDR3 sequences, 32% of them singletons; the top ten hold 1.4%. Sequenced: axillary lymph node tissue. The source is a female donor with breast cancer. Some clones in this sample may be carry-over from other donors' samples.

This clonotype has ten or more counts. The rearrangement links TRBV9 to TRBJ2-7, with D possibly called TRBD1 or TRBD2 (5 bases each). Germline V gives CDR1 SGDLS, CDR2 YYNGEE. The CDR3 spans 16 residues. The V end lost 4 bases, the J end lost 2 bases, and 19 bases lay between the germline ends. Here the CDR3 reads CASSPGPGLDTYEQYF. The DNA of the CDR3 is TGTGCCAGCAGCCCCGGACCGGGGCTAGACACCTACGAGCAGTACTTC. Together with reference TRBV9 and TRBJ2-7, the CDR3 gives the full variable domain: DSGVTQTPKHLITATGQRVTLRCSPRSGDLSVYWYQQSLDQGLQFLIQYYNGEERAKGNILERFSAQQFPDLHSELNLSSLELGDSALYFCASSPGPGLDTYEQYFGPGTRLTVT.

Notes on this clonotype: Since the CDR3 does not end with the conserved phenylalanine or tryptophan, this likely comes from a read error. The genes are TRBV19 and TRBJ1-6; a weak D match, TRBD1 (5 bases). V lost 5 bases, J lost 7 bases, and 15 bases lay in between. In germline, CDR1 is LNHDA, CDR2 SQIVND (reference sequence). The CDR3 length is 15 residues. This CDR3 reads CASSGPGQGNSPLHS. The CDR3 region has the DNA TGTGCCAGTAGTGGGCCGGGGCAGGGAAATTCACCCCTCCACTCT.

The chain links TRBV20-1 to TRBJ1-5, with D unclear. V was trimmed by 2 bases and J by 9 bases, leaving 14 bases between them. This CDR3 comprises 13 residues. Looked up from germline, CDR1 is DFQATT and CDR2 is SNEGSKA (reference sequence). CDR3 sequence reads: CSARSKGLGPQHF. For the CDR3, the DNA is TGCAGTGCTAGATCCAAAGGGCTGGGGCCCCAGCATTTT.

This sequence joins TRBV20-1 and TRBJ2-5; 13 positions agree with TRBD2. The CDR3 consists of 16 residues. The germline CDR1 and CDR2 sequences are DFQATT and SNEGSKA (reference sequence). J lost 9 bases, V lost 3 bases, and 13 bases had no gene match. The CDR3 coding sequence is TGCAGTGCTAGGGTGGGGACTAGCGGGACCCTATTGTCCCAGTACTTC. It codes for CSARVGTSGTLLSQYF.

This clonotype has a count of ten or more. The V gene is TRBV28, the J gene TRBJ1-2; tentative D call: TRBD1 (6 bases). Germline CDR1 MDHEN, CDR2 SYDVKM. This CDR3 has 11 amino acids. Trimming cost V 8 bases and J 4 bases, with 8 bases left between them. CDR3 DNA: TGTGCCAGCTCAGGGGTCTATGGCTACACCTTC. Translating gives CASSGVYGYTF.

Comments on this clonotype: A much larger clone differs by one base, so this may be a read error. This chain links TRBV7-8 with TRBJ2-5; 15 nucleotides match TRBD2. The CDR3 consists of 17 residues. The V and J ends lost 5 bases and 9 bases, in that order; junction bases with no gene match: 13. CDR1 and CDR2 from the germline V gene are SGHVS and FQNEAQ. The CDR3 nucleotides read TGTGCCAGCAGCCCCCAGCGGCGGACTAGCGGGAGGGGGCCCCAGTACTTC. This gives the protein CASSPQRRTSGRGPQYF.

This clonotype was seen at least ten times. V and J are TRBV15 and TRBJ2-7, with D hard to call. The CDR3 runs to 14 residues. The V end was cut by 5 bases, the J end by 9 bases, with 20 bases between. From germline, CDR1 is LNHNV and CDR2 YYDKDF (reference sequence). The CDR3 DNA follows: TGTGCCACCAGCCGCTCGCGCTCGGGTTCCGGGCAGTACTTC. It is translated as CATSRSRSGSGQYF.

This clonotype was counted ten times or more. The V gene is TRBV12-3 or TRBV12-4, the J gene TRBJ2-3; D is undetermined. V lost 3 bases and J lost 0, with 10 bases in between. The CDR3 covers 15 residues. CDR3 region: CASSFGGTSTDTQYF. CDR3 in DNA: TGTGCCAGCAGTTTTGGCGGTACTAGCACAGATACGCAGTATTTT.

CDR3 nucleotides: TGCGCCAGCAGCCTGGGCCAGTCGCAAGGCGGCTACACCTTC. As protein: CASSLGQSQGGYTF. V usage is TRBV5-1 and J usage is TRBJ1-2; D gene unclear. The V gene lost 4 bases and the J gene lost 8 bases, with 18 bases spanning the gap. The CDR3 consists of 14 residues. CDR1 SGHRS and CDR2 YFSETQ come from the germline V gene.